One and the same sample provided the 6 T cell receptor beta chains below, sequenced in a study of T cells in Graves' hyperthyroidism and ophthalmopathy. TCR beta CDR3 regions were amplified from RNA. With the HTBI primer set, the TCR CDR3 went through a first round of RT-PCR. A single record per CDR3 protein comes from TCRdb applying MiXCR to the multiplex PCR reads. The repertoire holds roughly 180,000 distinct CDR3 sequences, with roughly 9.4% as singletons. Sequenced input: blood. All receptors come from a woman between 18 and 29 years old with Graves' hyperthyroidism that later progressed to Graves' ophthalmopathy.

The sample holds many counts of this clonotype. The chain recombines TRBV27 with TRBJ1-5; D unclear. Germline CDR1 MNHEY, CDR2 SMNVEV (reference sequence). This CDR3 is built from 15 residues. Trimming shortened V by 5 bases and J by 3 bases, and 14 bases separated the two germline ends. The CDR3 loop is CASSPRRVDNQPQHF. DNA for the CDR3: TGTGCCAGCAGTCCTCGGAGGGTGGACAATCAGCCCCAGCATTTT.

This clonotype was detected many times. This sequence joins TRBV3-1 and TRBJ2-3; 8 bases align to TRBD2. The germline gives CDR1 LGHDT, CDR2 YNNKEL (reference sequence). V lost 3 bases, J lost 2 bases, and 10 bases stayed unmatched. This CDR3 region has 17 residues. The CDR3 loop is CASSHQSGGHSTDTQYF. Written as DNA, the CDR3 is TGTGCCAGCAGCCACCAGAGCGGGGGCCACTCCACAGATACGCAGTATTTT.

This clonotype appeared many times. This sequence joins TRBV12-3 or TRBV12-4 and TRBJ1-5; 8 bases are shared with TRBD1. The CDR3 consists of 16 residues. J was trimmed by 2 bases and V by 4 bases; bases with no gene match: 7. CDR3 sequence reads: CASSSQTGAGNQPQHF. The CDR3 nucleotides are TGTGCCAGCAGTTCCCAGACAGGGGCGGGCAATCAGCCCCAGCATTTT.

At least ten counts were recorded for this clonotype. The CDR3 spells CASSPHTGELFF. Written as DNA, the CDR3 is TGTGCCAGCAGTCCCCACACCGGGGAGCTGTTTTTT. The chain joins TRBV27 to TRBJ2-2; unclear D gene. The CDR3 contains 12 residues. V lost 5 bases to trimming and J lost 3 bases, with 4 bases between them. From germline, CDR1 is MNHEY and CDR2 SMNVEV (reference sequence).

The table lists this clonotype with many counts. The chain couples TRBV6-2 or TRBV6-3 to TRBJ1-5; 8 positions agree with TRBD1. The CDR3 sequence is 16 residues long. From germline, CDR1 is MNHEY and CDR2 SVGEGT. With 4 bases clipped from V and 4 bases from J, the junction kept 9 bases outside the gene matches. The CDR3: CASSFGTGNLNQPQHF. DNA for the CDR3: TGTGCCAGCAGTTTCGGGACAGGAAACCTTAATCAGCCCCAGCATTTT.

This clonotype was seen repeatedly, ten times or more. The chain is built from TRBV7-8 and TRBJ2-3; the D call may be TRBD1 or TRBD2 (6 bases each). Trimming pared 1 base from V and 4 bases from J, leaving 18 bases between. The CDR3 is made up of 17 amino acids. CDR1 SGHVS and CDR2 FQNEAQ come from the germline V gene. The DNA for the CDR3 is TGTGCCAGCAGCTTAGTGGGGGCCGGGAGTACATCAGATACGCAGTATTTT. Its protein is CASSLVGAGSTSDTQYF.